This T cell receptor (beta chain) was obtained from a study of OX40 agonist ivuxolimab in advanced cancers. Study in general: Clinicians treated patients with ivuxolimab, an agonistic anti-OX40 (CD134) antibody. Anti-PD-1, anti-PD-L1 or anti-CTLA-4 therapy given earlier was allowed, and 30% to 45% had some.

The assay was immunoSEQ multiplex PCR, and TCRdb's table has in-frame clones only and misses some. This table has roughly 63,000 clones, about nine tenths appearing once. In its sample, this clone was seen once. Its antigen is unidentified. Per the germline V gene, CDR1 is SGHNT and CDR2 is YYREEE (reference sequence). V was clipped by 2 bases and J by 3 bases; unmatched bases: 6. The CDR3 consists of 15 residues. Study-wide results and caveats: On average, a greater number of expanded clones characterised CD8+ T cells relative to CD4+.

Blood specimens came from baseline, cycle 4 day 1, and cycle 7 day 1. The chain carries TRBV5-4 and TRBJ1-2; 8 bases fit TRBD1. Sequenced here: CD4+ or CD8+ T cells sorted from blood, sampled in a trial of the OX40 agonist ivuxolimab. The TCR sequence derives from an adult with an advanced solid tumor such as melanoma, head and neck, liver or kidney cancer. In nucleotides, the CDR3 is TGTGCCAGCAGCTTCCCAGGGGGCGCGGACTATGGCTACACCTTC. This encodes CASSFPGGADYGYTF.